What follows is one TCR beta chain and its context. Some clones are missing from TCRdb's copy, which holds only in-frame ones; the method was immunoSEQ multiplex PCR. The table records 75,000 to 100,000 clones, roughly 80% of them present only once. These data come from a study of blood T cell repertoires in COVID-19. The sequenced sample was peripheral blood. This sequence was found in a woman of 80 years or more with acute or convalescent COVID-19.

For the CDR3, the DNA is TGTGCCAGCAGCCGACAGGGGGCAAACCCTGAAGCTTTCTTT. This encodes CASSRQGANPEAFF. The chain links TRBV28 to TRBJ1-1; 10 positions agree with TRBD1. This CDR3 has 14 amino acids. Unmatched junction bases numbered 7, after V lost 6 bases and J lost 6 bases. Germline CDR1 MDHEN, CDR2 SYDVKM.